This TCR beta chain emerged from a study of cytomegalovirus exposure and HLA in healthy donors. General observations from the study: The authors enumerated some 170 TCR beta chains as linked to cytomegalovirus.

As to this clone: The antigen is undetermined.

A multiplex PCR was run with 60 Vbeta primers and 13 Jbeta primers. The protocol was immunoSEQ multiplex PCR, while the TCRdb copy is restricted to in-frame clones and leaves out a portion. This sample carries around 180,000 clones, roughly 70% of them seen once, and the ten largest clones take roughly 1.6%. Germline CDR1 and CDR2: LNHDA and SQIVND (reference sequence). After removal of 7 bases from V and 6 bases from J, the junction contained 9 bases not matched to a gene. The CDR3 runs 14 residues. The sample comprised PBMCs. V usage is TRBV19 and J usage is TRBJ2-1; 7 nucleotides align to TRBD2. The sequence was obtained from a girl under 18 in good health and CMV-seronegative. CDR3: CASKSGVGANEQFF. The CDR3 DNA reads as TGTGCCAGTAAGAGCGGGGTGGGAGCCAATGAGCAGTTCTTC.